This T cell receptor (beta chain) was identified during a study of Ad26.COV2.S vaccination and SARS-CoV-2 variants. Study as a whole: As a participant in COV1001, the donor was in the Ad26.COV2.S trial arm.

Only in-frame clones appear in the TCRdb table, and some are missing; sequencing was by immunoSEQ multiplex PCR. Of roughly 390,000 clones listed, more than 85% are singletons. The treatment was: roughly 18 received Ad26.COV2.S at low or high dose, single or two shots; roughly 5 received placebo; per-sample allocation not given. After the first vaccine or placebo injection, samples were drawn on day 63. Expression of Wuhan-strain SARS-CoV-2 spike came from the Ad26 vector that formed the vaccine. General study findings and limits: Spike-specific TCR breadth was greater in vaccine than placebo recipients. Total responses of T cells may have been underestimated by the analyses of TCR breadth and depth.

For this clone: Its antigen is unknown.

Sequences were derived from peripheral blood, sampled in a trial of Ad26.COV2.S vaccine versus placebo. The sequence was obtained from a person between 18 and 59 years old who received the Ad26.COV2.S COVID-19 vaccine or a placebo.

The CDR3 DNA reads as TGTGCCAGCAGCCGCAGGAGGTTATACGAGCAGTACTTC. The encoded protein is CASSRRRLYEQYF. This rearrangement joins TRBV3-1 (or the pseudogene TRBV3-2) to TRBJ2-7; TRBD2 might be the D (5 bases). V lost 4 bases to trimming and J lost 4 bases, with 11 bases between them. Germline CDR1 LGHDT, CDR2 YNNKEL (reference sequence). The CDR3 is made up of 13 amino acids.